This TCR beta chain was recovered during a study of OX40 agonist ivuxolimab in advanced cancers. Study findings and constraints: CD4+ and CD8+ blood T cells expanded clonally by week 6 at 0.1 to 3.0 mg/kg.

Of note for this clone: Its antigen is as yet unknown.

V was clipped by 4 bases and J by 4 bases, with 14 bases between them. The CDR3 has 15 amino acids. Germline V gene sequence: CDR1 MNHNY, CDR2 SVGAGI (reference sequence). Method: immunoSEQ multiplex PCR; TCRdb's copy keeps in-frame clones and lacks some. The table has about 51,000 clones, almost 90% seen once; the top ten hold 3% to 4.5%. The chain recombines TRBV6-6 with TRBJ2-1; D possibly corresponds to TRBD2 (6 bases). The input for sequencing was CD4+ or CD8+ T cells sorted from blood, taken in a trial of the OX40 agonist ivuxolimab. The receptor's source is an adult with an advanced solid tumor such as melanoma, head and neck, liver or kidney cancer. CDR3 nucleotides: TGTGCCAGCAGTTCGGGCGGGACCTATTACAATGAGCAGTTCTTC. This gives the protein CASSSGGTYYNEQFF.